The 13 T cell receptor beta chains in this list originate from one sample, sequenced in a study of blood T cells in healthy people across ages. Primers used in a second PCR of about 6 to 11 cycles were a sample-barcoded 5' primer and a J-beta primer mix. TCRdb processed the 5' RACE reads anew with MiXCR; each CDR3 protein has one entry. The data show about 1.4 million distinct CDR3 sequences, with roughly 59% seen just once and about 6.3% held by the top ten. The sample consisted of blood. All receptors come from a man younger than 35 in good health.

The chain has TRBV28 and TRBJ2-1, with TRBD1 matching over 7 bases. Unmatched junction bases numbered 6, after V lost 5 bases and J lost 8 bases. The CDR3 spans 13 residues. Germline values: CDR1 MDHEN, CDR2 SYDVKM. The CDR3 DNA follows: TGTGCCAGCAGTCCGGGGACAGTGGATGAGCAGTTCTTC. This encodes CASSPGTVDEQFF.

This clonotype was seen a few times. V is TRBV7-9 and J is TRBJ2-5; no reliable D call. Deletions cut 2 bases from V and 3 bases from J, with 7 bases between. Germline V gene lookup returns CDR1 SEHNR and CDR2 FQNEAQ (reference sequence). The CDR3 has 13 amino acids. CDR3 amino acids: CASSLSWKETQYF. The DNA of the CDR3 is TGTGCCAGCAGCTTATCCTGGAAAGAGACCCAGTACTTC.

This clonotype occurred a few times. The chain combines TRBV20-1 with TRBJ2-1; the D is unclear. The J call could be wrong; TRBJ2-7 is a better fit for the DNA end. CDR1 is DFQATT and CDR2 is SNEGSKA in the germline V gene (reference sequence). The CDR3 runs to 14 residues. CDR3 DNA sequence: TGCAGTGCTAGAGATCGTCCGCCCCACTACGAGCAGTACTTC. The encoded protein is CSARDRPPHYEQYF.

CDR3 region: CASSSDRRANYGYTF. CDR3 in DNA: TGTGCCAGCAGTTCGGACAGAAGAGCTAACTATGGCTACACCTTC. This chain connects TRBV6-2 or TRBV6-3 to TRBJ1-2; D might be TRBD1 (6 bases). CDR1 and CDR2 from the germline V gene are MNHEY and SVGEGT. Deletions cut 4 bases from V and 0 bases from J, with 12 bases between. The CDR3 loop spans 15 amino acids.

The J gene is TRBJ2-7, the V gene TRBV6-1; the D is unclear. V gave up 4 bases and J gave up 0 bases, with 13 bases separating them. Germline CDR1 MNHNS, CDR2 SASEGT. The CDR3 spans 15 residues. The CDR3 coding sequence is TGTGCCAGCAGTGCCCGGGCGGCCAGCTCCTACGAGCAGTACTTC. Its translation: CASSARAASSYEQYF.

This clonotype was observed a handful of times. This chain connects TRBV5-5 to TRBJ2-3, with D maybe TRBD1 (7 bases). The germline V gene has CDR1 SGHKS and CDR2 YYEKEE (reference sequence). There are 15 residues in the CDR3. V was clipped by 5 bases and J by 5 bases, with 18 bases between them. In DNA, the CDR3 is TGTGCCAGCAGGCACAGGGGAAGGGAGGTAGATACGCAGTATTTT. Translated, it gives CASRHRGREVDTQYF.

The chain joins TRBV7-8 to TRBJ2-7; D remains unclear. The CDR3 loop spans 14 amino acids. Looked up from germline, CDR1 is SGHVS and CDR2 is FQNEAQ. The V and J ends lost 5 bases and 0 bases respectively, with 11 bases between them. The CDR3 DNA reads TGTGCCAGCAGCGAACAAAGGGCCTCCTACGAGCAGTACTTC. As protein: CASSEQRASYEQYF.

The chain employs TRBV7-2 and TRBJ2-7; TRBD1 matches at 8 bases. The length of the CDR3 is 16 residues. The trim removed 4 bases at V and 6 bases at J, leaving 14 bases unmatched. The germline V gene encodes CDR1 SGHTA and CDR2 FQGNSA. In DNA form, the CDR3 reads TGTGCCAGCAGCTCAGGGCGACAGGGGAGATTGGTCGAGCAGTACTTC. This gives the protein CASSSGRQGRLVEQYF.

This sequence joins TRBV6-5 and TRBJ2-5; 11 bases map to TRBD1. Unmatched junction bases numbered 4, after V lost 2 bases and J lost 5 bases. The CDR3 extends over 15 amino acids. Germline V gene data show CDR1 as MNHEY and CDR2 as SVGAGI. In DNA, the CDR3 is TGTGCCAGCAGTTACGGGACAGGGGGACTGGAGACCCAGTACTTC. Amino acid sequence: CASSYGTGGLETQYF.

This clonotype was detected only a few times. CDR3 in DNA: TGCGCCAGCAGCCAAGTTGGGGGGAGGGATTACAATGAGCAGTTCTTC. It specifies CASSQVGGRDYNEQFF. The chain uses TRBV4-1 and TRBJ2-1, with TRBD2 matching 7 bases. The germline CDR1 and CDR2 sequences are MGHRA and YSYEKL. J gave up 4 bases and V 1 base, and 7 bases lay outside the gene matches. This CDR3 contains 16 residues.

This clonotype was seen ten or more times. V is TRBV25-1 and J is TRBJ2-3, with TRBD2 identical over 8 bases. J gave up 0 bases and V 3 bases, and 11 bases lay outside the gene matches. CDR3 length: 18 residues. CDR1 is MGHDK, CDR2 SYGVNS, per germline. CDR3 coding DNA: TGTGCCAGCAGTGAGAGGGATGCGGGGGGCCTTAGCACAGATACGCAGTATTTT. Encoded protein: CASSERDAGGLSTDTQYF.

The chain joins TRBV21-1 to TRBJ1-3; the table's D call of TRBD1 was not tested on the DNA. TRBV21-1 is annotated as a pseudogene. CDR3 length: 17 residues. The CDR3: CASSTSRDREGRNTIYF. Here the CDR3 DNA reads TGTGCCAGCAGCACGTCCCGGGACAGGGAGGGAAGAAACACCATATATTTT.

The chain carries TRBV7-2 and TRBJ2-5, with TRBD2 identical over 9 bases. Looked up from germline, CDR1 is SGHTA and CDR2 is FQGNSA. The ends lost 1 base at V and 4 bases at J; junction bases unmatched: 13. CDR3 length: 18 residues. CDR3 residues: CASSLGPSGIKIGETQYF. The CDR3 DNA reads TGTGCCAGCAGCTTAGGCCCTAGCGGGATCAAGATTGGAGAGACCCAGTACTTC.